This is a list of T cell receptor beta chains from one sample in a study of cytomegalovirus exposure and HLA in healthy donors. Some clones are missing from TCRdb's copy, which holds only in-frame ones; the method was immunoSEQ multiplex PCR. This table holds 150,000 or so clones, 85% to 90% found once. The sequenced material came from PBMCs. The receptor set was obtained from a young woman in good health and CMV-seropositive. Each CDR3 is given with its conserved first and last residue. A D gene is named only where the DNA matches it firmly. Only part of the rows carry a size: once, few, many, or a class if the clone is expanded.

. | TRBJ2-3 | TRBD1 | TRBV6-4 | CASSASGQGADTQYF | TGTGCCAGCAGTGCCTCGGGACAGGGCGCAGATACGCAGTATTTT
. | TRBJ2-7 | TRBD1 | TRBV6-6 | CASSYRGLGEQYF | TGTGCCAGCAGTTATAGGGGGCTTGGGGAGCAGTACTTC
once | TRBJ2-7 | TRBD2 | TRBV2 | CASHSGISYEQYF | TGTGCCAGCCATAGCGGGATATCCTACGAGCAGTACTTC
. | TRBJ2-7 | . | TRBV4-2 | CASSQRTLGSYEQYF | TGTGCCAGCAGCCAACGCACTCTTGGCTCCTACGAGCAGTACTTC
. | TRBJ2-1 | . | TRBV30 | CAWRTGTYPYNEQFF | TGTGCCTGGCGAACCGGGACTTACCCCTACAATGAGCAGTTCTTC
. | TRBJ2-5 | . | TRBV5-1 | CASSRQGAETQYF | TGCGCCAGCAGCAGGCAGGGTGCGGAGACCCAGTACTTC
few | TRBJ2-5 | . | TRBV11-2 | CASSFLFGLGLQETQYF | TGTGCCAGCAGCTTCCTTTTCGGACTCGGATTACAAGAGACCCAGTACTTC
. | TRBJ2-5 | . | TRBV6-5 | CASSPRTSRQETQYF | TGTGCCAGCAGTCCTCGGACATCCCGGCAAGAGACCCAGTACTTC
. | TRBJ1-2 | TRBD1 | TRBV13 | CASSSRDSQANYGYTF | TGTGCCAGCAGCTCGCGGGACAGCCAAGCCAACTATGGCTACACCTTC
once | TRBJ2-5 | TRBD2 | TRBV5-1 | CASSLASGRAGETQYF | TGCGCCAGCAGCTTGGCTAGCGGGAGGGCCGGAGAGACCCAGTACTTC
. | TRBJ1-5 | TRBD1 | TRBV19 | CASSWTGDQPQHF | TGTGCCAGTAGTTGGACAGGGGATCAGCCCCAGCATTTT
. | TRBJ2-7 | . | TRBV11-3 | CASSLVQTYEQYF | TGTGCCAGCAGCTTAGTACAGACCTACGAGCAGTACTTC
. | TRBJ2-5 | TRBD2 | TRBV27 | CASSLSDPSGRDGETQYF | TGTGCCAGCAGTTTATCGGATCCTAGCGGGAGAGACGGCGAGACCCAGTACTTC
few | TRBJ2-7 | . | TRBV2 | CASLTAHYEQYF | TGTGCCAGCCTGACAGCTCACTACGAGCAGTACTTC
. | TRBJ2-2 | . | TRBV6-1 | CASSPFYTGELFF | TGTGCCAGCAGTCCTTTTTACACCGGGGAGCTGTTTTTT
. | TRBJ1-5 | . | TRBV6-1 | CASSPQGTQPQHF | TGTGCCAGCAGTCCTCAGGGGACTCAGCCCCAGCATTTT
. | TRBJ2-7 | TRBD1 | TRBV30 | CAWSKRTGVAFF | TGTGCCTGGAGTAAAAGGACAGGAGTCGCTTTCTTC
. | TRBJ1-1 | TRBD1 | TRBV19 | CASSWGTGMNTEAFF | TGTGCCAGTAGTTGGGGGACAGGAATGAACACTGAAGCTTTCTTT
. | TRBJ1-4 | . | TRBV6-1 | CASSSDRSNEKLFF | TGTGCCAGCAGTTCCGACAGGTCTAATGAAAAACTGTTTTTT
. | TRBJ2-1 | TRBD2 | TRBV6-1 | CASSEASGGHNEQFF | TGTGCCAGCAGTGAGGCTAGCGGGGGTCACAATGAGCAGTTCTTC
. | TRBJ2-7 | TRBD1 | TRBV9 | CASSVGTGTFYEQYF | TGTGCCAGCAGCGTAGGGACAGGGACGTTCTACGAGCAGTACTTC
. | TRBJ2-1 | TRBD2 | TRBV5-1 | CASTSGSVVNEQFF | TGCGCCAGCACCAGCGGGAGCGTTGTCAATGAGCAGTTCTTC
. | TRBJ2-3 | . | TRBV7-3 | CASSPTGGTDTQYF | TGTGCCAGCAGTCCGACAGGAGGCACAGATACGCAGTATTTT
. | TRBJ2-1 | TRBD1 | TRBV27 | CASSTYRDRGANEQFF | TGTGCCAGCAGTACGTACCGGGACAGGGGGGCGAATGAGCAGTTCTTC
. | TRBJ2-1 | TRBD1 | TRBV28 | CASSPIRQGIRHEQFF | TGTGCCAGCAGTCCCATCAGACAGGGTATTAGGCATGAGCAGTTCTTC
. | TRBJ2-7 | . | TRBV4-2 | CASSPEGVYEQYF | TGTGCCAGCAGCCCTGAGGGGGTCTACGAGCAGTACTTC
. | TRBJ1-3 | . | TRBV30 | CAWSVGRTPSGNTIYF | TGTGCCTGGAGTGTAGGCCGGACACCCTCTGGAAACACCATATATTTT
. | TRBJ2-7 | . | TRBV9 | CASSSTDRPYEQYF | TGTGCCAGCAGCTCTACAGACAGGCCCTACGAGCAGTACTTC
. | TRBJ1-4 | TRBD1 | TRBV5-1 | CASSFRSTGGREKLFF | TGCGCCAGCAGCTTTCGGTCGACAGGGGGAAGAGAAAAACTGTTTTTT
. | TRBJ2-3 | . | TRBV5-1 | CASSEVDTQYF | TGCGCCAGCAGTGAGGTAGATACGCAGTATTTT
. | TRBJ2-1 | TRBD2 | TRBV2 | CASSNSKTSEIYNEQFF | TGTGCCAGCAGTAACAGTAAGACTAGCGAGATTTACAATGAGCAGTTCTTC
. | TRBJ2-3 | . | TRBV28 | CATGTLALSTQYF | TGTGCCACCGGGACTCTCGCTCTGTCTACGCAGTATTTT
. | TRBJ1-1 | . | TRBV2 | CASMRIQGIGFF | TGTGCCAGCATGAGAATCCAGGGAATCGGTTTCTTT
. | TRBJ2-1 | . | TRBV7-2 | CASSLVGGLSYNEQFF | TGTGCCAGCAGCTTAGTCGGGGGGCTCTCCTACAATGAGCAGTTCTTC